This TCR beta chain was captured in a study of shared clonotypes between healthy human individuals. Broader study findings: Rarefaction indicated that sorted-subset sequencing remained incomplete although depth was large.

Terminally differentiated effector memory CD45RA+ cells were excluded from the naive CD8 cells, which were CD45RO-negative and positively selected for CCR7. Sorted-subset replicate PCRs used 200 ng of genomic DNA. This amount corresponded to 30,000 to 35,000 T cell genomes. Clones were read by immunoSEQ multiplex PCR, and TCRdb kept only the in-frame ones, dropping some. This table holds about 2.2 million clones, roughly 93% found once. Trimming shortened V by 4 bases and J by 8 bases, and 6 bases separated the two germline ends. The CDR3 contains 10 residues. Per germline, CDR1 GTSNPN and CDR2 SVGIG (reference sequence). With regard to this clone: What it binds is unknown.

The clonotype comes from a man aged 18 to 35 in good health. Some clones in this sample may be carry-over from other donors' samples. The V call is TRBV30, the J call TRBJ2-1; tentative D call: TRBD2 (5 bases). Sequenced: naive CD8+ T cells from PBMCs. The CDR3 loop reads CAWTSHEQFF. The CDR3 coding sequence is TGTGCCTGGACTAGCCATGAGCAGTTCTTC.